The entry below describes one T cell receptor beta chain. Its antigen target is currently unknown. Base qualities are missing; no much larger clone stands one base away. The library was made by RT-PCR. The run used an Illumina HiSeq 2500. TCRdb handled the public reads itself, with Q25 trimming in fastp and clone calling in MiXCR, and kept productive beta chains. Entries are consolidated by CDR3 protein sequence, retaining the most common genes and DNA. For this sample there are 500,000 to 600,000 distinct CDR3 sequences; around 13% appear just once. Of the sample, around 10% is held by the ten largest clones. This entry is derived from a study of response to subunit inactivated influenza vaccine (dated by TCRdb to 2016 to 2018). For the wider study: The study used deep quantitative T cell receptor repertoire profiling to track responses to a trivalent subunit inactivated influenza vaccine. Results and caveats for the whole study, not just this receptor: The authors proposed that each seasonal influenza vaccination may bring in only a limited number of new T cells.

Between the V and J ends, shortened by 4 bases and 4 bases respectively, the junction contains 11 bases. The CDR3, from cysteine to phenylalanine, totals 14 residues. The read is trimmed to its CDR3 DNA, 42 bases read in frame from base 1. CDR1 and CDR2 were assigned from the germline V gene as MDHEN and SYDVKM. The clonotype comes from a man in his fifties who received an inactivated influenza vaccine. Donor details come from another sample of the same person, matched by shared clones. Material: PBMCs from blood, obtained roughly 12 days after vaccination. The V and J segments used are TRBV28 and TRBJ2-1; the D gene cannot be resolved reliably. This receptor has the CDR3 CASSSVAEYNEQFF. Read as DNA, the sequence is TGTGCCAGCAGTTCAGTTGCGGAGTACAATGAGCAGTTCTTC.